Following are 20 T cell receptor beta chains from one sample sequenced in a study of blood T cell repertoires in COVID-19. Clones were read by immunoSEQ multiplex PCR, and TCRdb kept only the in-frame ones, dropping some. The repertoire holds about 170,000 clones, with approximately 84% as singletons. Sample: peripheral blood. The receptor set was obtained from a man in his forties or fifties who had recovered from COVID-19.

This clone was detected ten times or more. This chain uses TRBV4-3 with TRBJ2-2; 7 bases are shared with TRBD2. Germline CDR1 and CDR2: LGHNA and YSLEER. The CDR3 totals 16 residues. With V trimmed by 1 base and J by 3 bases, 5 bases remained unmatched. CDR3 DNA sequence: TGCGCCAGCAGCCAAGCGTGGCTAGCGGACACCGGGGAGCTGTTTTTT. The encoded protein is CASSQAWLADTGELFF.

The chain employs TRBV4-3 and TRBJ2-1, with a tentative D call TRBD2 (6 bases). Per germline, CDR1 LGHNA and CDR2 YSLEER. The V and J ends lost 2 bases and 12 bases respectively, with 38 bases between them. The CDR3 sequence is 21 residues long. CDR3 loop: CASSQFGGAIQLDVRGGVQFF. DNA for the CDR3: TGCGCCAGCAGCCAATTCGGCGGGGCCATACAACTGGATGTGAGGGGCGGGGTGCAGTTCTTC.

The chain joins TRBV5-1 to TRBJ1-4, with TRBD1 matching 7 bases. Germline trimming cut 0 bases from V and 4 bases from J; bases unmatched to any gene: 6. The CDR3 runs to 16 residues. Germline V gene sequence: CDR1 SGHRS, CDR2 YFSETQ. The CDR3 sequence: CASSLAGGQINEKLFF. CDR3 bases: TGCGCCAGCAGCTTGGCCGGGGGACAGATTAATGAAAAACTGTTTTTT.

This rearrangement joins TRBV12-5 to TRBJ1-1, with 7 bases fitting TRBD1. Germline assignment: CDR1 LGHNT and CDR2 FRNRAP. The V gene end was trimmed by 8 bases and the J gene end by 1 base; junction bases not matched to a gene: 4. This CDR3 has 13 residues. CDR3 amino acids: CASRQGGNTEAFF. The CDR3 DNA sequence: TGTGCTAGTCGACAGGGAGGGAACACTGAAGCTTTCTTT.

This clone occurred many times. CDR3 amino acids: CSVEGTGFSAGELFF. The CDR3 nucleotides read TGCAGCGTTGAGGGGACAGGTTTTTCGGCCGGGGAGCTGTTTTTT. This chain links TRBV29-1 with TRBJ2-2, with TRBD1 matching 8 bases. The CDR3 runs to 15 residues. CDR1 SQVTM and CDR2 ANQGSEA come from the germline V gene. Trimming removed 3 bases from V and 6 bases from J; junction bases left unmatched: 9.

V gene TRBV6-1 combines with J gene TRBJ2-1; TRBD2 matches at 7 bases. There are 14 residues in the CDR3. Germline values: CDR1 MNHNS, CDR2 SASEGT. V trimming: 0 bases; J trimming: 8 bases; junction bases outside the gene matches: 4. CDR3 in DNA: TGTGCCAGCAGTGAAGCGCAGCGGGGTGATGAGCAGTTCTTC. Translation: CASSEAQRGDEQFF.

This clone appeared a single time. The V call is TRBV11-2, the J call TRBJ2-7, with 12 bases lining up with TRBD2. Germline V gene data show CDR1 as SGHAT and CDR2 as FQNNGV. V lost 3 bases and J lost 4; bases outside the gene matches: 10. The CDR3 is 17 residues long. This CDR3 reads CASSLGRLAGGQYEQYF. The DNA for the CDR3 is TGTGCCAGCAGCTTGGGGCGCCTAGCGGGAGGGCAATACGAGCAGTACTTC.

This chain connects TRBV6-5 to TRBJ2-3, with 8 bases lining up with TRBD2. CDR3 length: 15 amino acids. Germline V gene sequence: CDR1 MNHEY, CDR2 SVGAGI. Trimming at V came to 4 bases and at J to 3 bases, leaving 6 bases not matched to a gene. The CDR3 loop reads CASSLTGGLTDTQYF. Written as DNA, the CDR3 is TGTGCCAGCAGTTTAACGGGGGGGCTAACAGATACGCAGTATTTT.

This clone came up once. The chain employs TRBV6-2 or TRBV6-3 and TRBJ1-5, with D hard to call. CDR1 is MNHEY, CDR2 SVGEGT, per germline. V lost 2 bases to trimming and J lost 4 bases, with 24 bases between them. CDR3 length equals 19 residues. CDR3 DNA: TGTGCCAGCAGTTACACGGCGTATCAGGCTGGAAGAATGAATCAGCCCCAGCATTTT. This codes for CASSYTAYQAGRMNQPQHF.

The V gene is TRBV7-9, the J gene TRBJ2-7; D is perhaps TRBD1 (5 bases). The germline V gene encodes CDR1 SEHNR and CDR2 FQNEAQ (reference sequence). Trimming stripped 4 bases from V and 7 bases from J, with 11 bases between. The CDR3 has 12 residues. The CDR3 DNA follows: TGTGCCAGCAGCTCGCTCAAGGGGGAGCAGTACTTC. Amino acid sequence: CASSSLKGEQYF.

With respect to this clone: One end of the junction varies from germline; a read error may be responsible. The rearrangement joins TRBV7-7 to TRBJ2-1; 9 nucleotides agree with TRBD2. Germline V gene data show CDR1 as SSHAT and CDR2 as FNYEAQ (reference sequence). The length of the CDR3 is 16 residues. The CDR3: CASSLSGTSMINEQFF. The CDR3 DNA follows: TGTGCTAGCAGCTTAAGTGGGACTAGCATGATCAATGAGCAGTTCTTC. The complete variable domain, with remaining parts taken from reference TRBV7-7 and TRBJ2-1, reads GAGVSQSPRYKVTKRGQDVTLRCDPISSHATLYWYQQALGQGPEFLTYFNYEAQPDKSGLPSDRFSAERPEGSISTLTIQRTEQRDSAMYRCASSLSGTSMINEQFFGPGTRLTVL.

The rearrangement links TRBV4-2 to TRBJ2-7; possible D gene TRBD2, 5 bases. CDR1 and CDR2 from the germline V gene are LGHNA and YNFKEQ. The CDR3 is 13 residues long. Between the trimmed V and J ends, which lost 8 bases and 0 bases, there was a span of 11 bases. The DNA for the CDR3 is TGTGCCAGCCGACTATCTAGCTCCTACGAGCAGTACTTC. Its translation: CASRLSSSYEQYF.

V usage is TRBV27 and J usage is TRBJ2-1, with a possible D match to TRBD1 (6 bases). This CDR3 has 15 residues. Trimming removed 6 bases at V and 0 bases at J, with 12 bases between. The V gene's germline CDR1 is MNHEY and CDR2 SMNVEV (reference sequence). CDR3 in DNA: TGTGCCAGCAGGGGACACGACAGCTCCTACAATGAGCAGTTCTTC. Translating gives CASRGHDSSYNEQFF.

The chain combines TRBV7-2 with TRBJ2-1, with 10 bases identical to TRBD2. V shed 1 base, J shed 10 bases, and the junction held 7 bases outside the gene matches. The length of the CDR3 is 15 residues. The germline gives CDR1 SGHTA, CDR2 FQGNSA. Here the CDR3 DNA reads TGTGCCAGCAGCTTAGGGGGGACTAGCGTTCAAGAGCAGTTCTTC. Its protein is CASSLGGTSVQEQFF.

The gene calls are TRBV6-2 or TRBV6-3 and TRBJ2-2; 8 positions match TRBD1. The V gene's germline CDR1 is MNHEY and CDR2 SVGEGT. J lost 2 bases, V lost 7 bases, and 9 bases had no gene match. This CDR3 has 16 amino acids. CDR3: CASTPLGQGNTGELFF. The CDR3 DNA reads TGTGCCAGCACCCCCCTCGGACAGGGTAACACCGGGGAGCTGTTTTTT.

This clone was seen once. The chain has TRBV5-4 and TRBJ2-6; no firm D call. CDR1 is SGHNT, CDR2 YYREEE, per germline (reference sequence). Trimming removed 4 bases from V and 0 bases from J, with 8 bases in between. CDR3 length equals 15 residues. As DNA, the CDR3 is TGTGCCAGCAGCCCGAGGTCCTCTGGGGCCAACGTCCTGACTTTC. This translates into CASSPRSSGANVLTF.

This clone was found a few times. The chain uses TRBV7-8 and TRBJ1-5, with D perhaps matching TRBD1 (6 bases). V lost 5 bases to trimming and J lost 6 bases, with 14 bases between them. The germline V gene encodes CDR1 SGHVS and CDR2 FQNEAQ. The CDR3 has 14 residues. CDR3 residues: CASSRGGGLQPQHF. The CDR3 DNA follows: TGTGCCAGCAGCCGAGGGGGGGGACTTCAGCCCCAGCATTTT.

The gene calls are TRBV9 and TRBJ1-3, with TRBD1 matching over 7 bases. CDR3 size: 15 residues. The germline V gene encodes CDR1 SGDLS and CDR2 YYNGEE. With 3 bases clipped from V and 1 base from J, the junction kept 4 bases outside the gene matches. The CDR3 reads CASSADRVSGNTIYF. DNA for the CDR3: TGTGCCAGCAGCGCCGACAGGGTGTCTGGAAACACCATATATTTT.

The chain is built from TRBV6-2 or TRBV6-3 and TRBJ2-1; tentative D call: TRBD1 (5 bases). The germline V and J ends were trimmed by 4 bases and 9 bases, with 13 bases remaining between them. Germline V lookup: CDR1 MNHEY, CDR2 SVGEGT. CDR3 length equals 13 residues. DNA for the CDR3: TGTGCCAGCAGTTTCTCTTCGCAGGGTGAGCAGTTCTTC. It codes for CASSFSSQGEQFF.

The V call is TRBV4-2, the J call TRBJ1-2; 9 bases are shared with TRBD1. With 3 bases clipped from V and 5 bases from J, the junction kept 10 bases outside the gene matches. The CDR3 sequence is 16 residues long. Looked up from germline, CDR1 is LGHNA and CDR2 is YNFKEQ. CDR3 sequence reads: CASSHPPGQGTYGYTF. CDR3 nucleotide sequence: TGTGCCAGCAGCCACCCTCCGGGACAGGGTACTTATGGCTACACCTTC.